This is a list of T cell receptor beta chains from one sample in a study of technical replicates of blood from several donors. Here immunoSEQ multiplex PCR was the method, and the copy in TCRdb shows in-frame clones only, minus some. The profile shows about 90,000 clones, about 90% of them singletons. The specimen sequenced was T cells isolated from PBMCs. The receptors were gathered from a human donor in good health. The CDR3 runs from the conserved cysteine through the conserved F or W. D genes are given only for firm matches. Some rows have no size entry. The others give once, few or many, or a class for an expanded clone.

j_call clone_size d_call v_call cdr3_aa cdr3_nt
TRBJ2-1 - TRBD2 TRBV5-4 CASSLGLAGGGSYNEQFF TGTGCCAGCAGCTTGGGACTAGCGGGAGGGGGGTCCTACAATGAGCAGTTCTTC
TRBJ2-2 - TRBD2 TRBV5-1 CASSSRAGGGTGELFF TGCGCCAGCAGCTCCCGAGCGGGAGGAGGGACCGGGGAGCTGTTTTTT
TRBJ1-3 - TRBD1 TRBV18 CASSSFNRGTGNTIYF TGTGCCAGCTCATCTTTTAACAGGGGGACTGGAAACACCATATATTTT
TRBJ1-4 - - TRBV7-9 CASSYSEEGGKLFF TGTGCCAGCAGCTATTCGGAAGAGGGCGGAAAACTGTTTTTT
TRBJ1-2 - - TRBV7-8 CASSLTRTQGYTF TGTGCCAGCAGTTTAACGCGGACACAAGGCTACACCTTC
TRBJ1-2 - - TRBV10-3 CAISDSGARLRVVLNYGYTF TGTGCCATCAGTGATTCAGGGGCCCGCCTGCGAGTAGTTTTAAACTATGGCTACACCTTC
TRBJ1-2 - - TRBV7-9 CASSFQGTKDGYTF TGTGCCAGCAGCTTCCAGGGGACCAAGGATGGCTACACCTTC
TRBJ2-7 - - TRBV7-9 CASSRRDTTYEQYF TGTGCCAGCAGCCGCCGGGACACTACCTACGAGCAGTACTTC
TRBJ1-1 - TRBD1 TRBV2 CASRQGLEAFF TGTGCCAGCAGACAGGGGCTCGAAGCTTTCTTT
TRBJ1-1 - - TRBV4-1 CASSQEQGARMNTEAFF TGCGCCAGCAGCCAAGAACAGGGTGCCAGAATGAACACTGAAGCTTTCTTT
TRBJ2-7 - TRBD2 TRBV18 CASSGTSGPNPSYEQYF TGTGCCAGCTCCGGGACTAGCGGGCCTAACCCTTCCTACGAGCAGTACTTC
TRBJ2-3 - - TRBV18 CASSPPMAKGGTDTQYF TGTGCCAGCTCACCACCGATGGCTAAAGGAGGCACAGATACGCAGTATTTT
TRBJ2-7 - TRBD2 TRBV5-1 CASSLAGTNAYEQYF TGCGCCAGCAGCTTGGCCGGGACTAACGCCTACGAGCAGTACTTC
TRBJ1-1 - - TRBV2 CASRGVNTEAFF TGTGCCAGCAGAGGGGTAAACACTGAAGCTTTCTTT
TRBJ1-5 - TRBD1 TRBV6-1 CASSEATTFRGKSNQPQHF TGTGCCAGCAGTGAAGCGACAACCTTCAGGGGGAAGAGCAATCAGCCCCAGCATTTT
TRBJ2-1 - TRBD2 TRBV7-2 CASSLGGGDGSNEQFF TGTGCCAGCAGCTTAGGGGGGGGAGATGGTTCCAATGAGCAGTTCTTC
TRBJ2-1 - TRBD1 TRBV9 CASSSRDSYNEQFF TGTGCCAGCAGCAGCCGGGACAGTTACAATGAGCAGTTCTTC
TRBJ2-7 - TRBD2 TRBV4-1 CASSPYIAGGLYEQYF TGCGCCAGCAGCCCATACATAGCGGGAGGACTCTACGAGCAGTACTTC
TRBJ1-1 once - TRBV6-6 CASRPSMTGPKAAFF TGTGCCAGCAGACCGAGCATGACAGGCCCCAAGGCAGCTTTCTTT
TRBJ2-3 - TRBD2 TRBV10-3 CAISETREGREKDTQYF TGTGCCATCAGTGAGACCCGGGAGGGCCGGGAAAAAGATACGCAGTATTTT
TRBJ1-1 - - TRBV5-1 CASSFTGERHLNIEAFF TGCGCCAGCAGCTTTACAGGTGAGAGACATCTGAACATTGAAGCTTTCTTT
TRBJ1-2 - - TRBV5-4 CASSLPGQPYGYTF TGTGCCAGCAGCTTGCCGGGACAACCCTATGGCTACACCTTC
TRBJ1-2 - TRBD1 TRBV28 CASRQGVVGYTF TGTGCCAGCAGACAGGGGGTGGTTGGCTACACCTTC
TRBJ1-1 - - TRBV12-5 CASGQGLGGMNTEAFF TGTGCTAGTGGCCAGGGGTTGGGTGGCATGAACACTGAAGCTTTCTTT